This section outlines one TCR beta chain sequence together with its context. Its antigen is unidentified. The method was immunoSEQ multiplex PCR; TCRdb's version includes in-frame clones alone and lacks a portion of them. The table records tens of thousands of clones, approximately 89% of them present only once. The sample originates from a study of OX40 agonist ivuxolimab in advanced cancers. Broader study findings: Among the nonresponders, some also had low normalized T-cell clonal expansion.

CDR3 length: 14 residues. With V trimmed by 3 bases and J by 5 bases, 4 bases remained unmatched. Germline CDR1 SGHTA, CDR2 FQGTGA. This material consisted of CD4+ or CD8+ T cells sorted from blood, taken in a trial of the OX40 agonist ivuxolimab. The source of this sequence is an adult with an advanced solid tumor such as melanoma, head and neck, liver or kidney cancer. The rearrangement joins TRBV7-3 to TRBJ2-5, with TRBD2 matching 9 bases. The CDR3 is CASSFSGSYETQYF. The DNA for the CDR3 is TGTGCCAGCAGCTTTAGCGGGAGTTATGAGACCCAGTACTTC.